This T cell receptor beta chain was documented in a study of beta chain features in type 1 diabetes. Study context: All samples yielded some 110 million examined sorted cells. The study's findings and limits: For Type 1 diabetes patients, all four CD4+ subsets carried TCRB CDR3s that were moderately but significantly shorter.

The germline V gene encodes CDR1 MNHNS and CDR2 SASEGT. The ends lost 6 bases at V and 9 bases at J; junction bases unmatched: 2. The length of the CDR3 is 12 residues. The study reverse transcribed the entire isolated RNA, so it sequenced expressed TCRB transcripts. Sequenced naive, central memory and regulatory T cell samples produced an average of about 3.57 million reads. Clones were read by immunoSEQ multiplex PCR, and TCRdb kept only the in-frame ones, dropping some. The sample lists under 400,000 clones, over 9.5% seen once, with less than 0.02% in the top ten. This clone was found a few times. No antigen is known for it.

The rearrangement joins TRBV6-1 to TRBJ1-6; TRBD1 matches 7 bases. The receptor comes from a young man in good health. Material: naive CD4+ T cells from blood. The CDR3 protein is CASRSGGSPLHF. CDR3 sequence (DNA): TGTGCCAGCAGGTCAGGGGGTTCACCCCTCCACTTT.